This T cell receptor (beta chain) was recorded in a study of T cell responses to AZD1222 COVID-19 vaccine. General study results and limits: Vaccination with two AZD1222 doses was followed by a rise in Spike-specific TCR breadth and depth. All repertoire sampling was performed exclusively after the peak T cell response. Most donors were white British, females outnumbered males, and clonal diversity was possibly underestimated.

Assay: immunoSEQ multiplex PCR; the TCRdb copy retains only in-frame clones and omits some. This table has 70,000 to 95,000 clones, just under 90% appearing once. V shed 5 bases and J 4 bases; nucleotides not matched to a gene: 7. The CDR3 has 16 amino acids. Germline V gene sequence: CDR1 SGHAT, CDR2 FQNNGV. As for this clone: The antigen is unknown.

This rearrangement joins TRBV11-2 to TRBJ2-3; 12 nucleotides agree with TRBD1. The source material was peripheral blood, sampled on day 0 of MenACWY control vaccination. The TCR sequence derives from an adult in good health. CDR3 sequence reads: CASSPPGTGGADTQYF. DNA for the CDR3: TGTGCCAGCAGCCCCCCCGGGACAGGGGGCGCAGATACGCAGTATTTT.